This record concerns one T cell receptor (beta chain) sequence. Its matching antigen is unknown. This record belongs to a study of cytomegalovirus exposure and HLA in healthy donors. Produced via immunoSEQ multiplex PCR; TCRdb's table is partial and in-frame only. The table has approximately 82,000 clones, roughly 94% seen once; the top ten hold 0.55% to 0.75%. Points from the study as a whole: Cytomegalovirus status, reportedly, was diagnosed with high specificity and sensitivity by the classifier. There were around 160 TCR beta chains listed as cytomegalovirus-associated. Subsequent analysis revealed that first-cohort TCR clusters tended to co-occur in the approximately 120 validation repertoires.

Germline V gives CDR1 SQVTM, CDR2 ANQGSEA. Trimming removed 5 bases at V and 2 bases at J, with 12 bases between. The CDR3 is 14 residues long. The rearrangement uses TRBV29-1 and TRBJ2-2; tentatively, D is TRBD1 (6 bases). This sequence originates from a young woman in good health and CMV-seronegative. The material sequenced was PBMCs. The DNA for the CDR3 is TGCAGCGTTTATCCAGGGGATAACACCGGGGAGCTGTTTTTT. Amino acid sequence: CSVYPGDNTGELFF.